Reported below is one T cell receptor beta chain. Its specificity is not known. A NOSPECS grade of at least 4, a Clinical Activity Score of at least 3 and duration under 3 months were recorded in ophthalmopathy patients. This sample holds PBMCs from 8.5 to 10 ml fresh peripheral blood. These data come from a study of T cells in Graves' hyperthyroidism and ophthalmopathy. Findings and limits, study-wide: Onset of ophthalmopathy came a median approximately 6.8 months after the model predicted it. Blood also held most thyroid clonotypes expanded beyond 0.001.

TCR beta CDR3 regions were amplified from RNA transcripts. Primed by the HTBI set, a first-round RT-PCR was run on the TCR CDR3. TCRdb re-derived calls from the multiplex PCR reads in MiXCR, one entry per CDR3 protein. The table lists about 520,000 distinct CDR3 sequences, roughly 25% of them singletons. The ends were cut back, 3 bases at V and 4 bases at J, with 16 bases in the middle. This CDR3 spans 15 amino acids. Germline CDR1 is SGHAT and CDR2 is FQNNGV. What was sequenced was blood. This clonotype was obtained from a woman in her thirties with Graves' ophthalmopathy. The chain combines TRBV11-2 with TRBJ2-7; weak D call: TRBD1 (5 bases). Here the CDR3 reads CASSLTDSFEYEQYF. The CDR3 region has the DNA TGTGCCAGCAGCTTGACAGATTCCTTTGAGTACGAGCAGTACTTC. Based on the CDR3 plus reference TRBV11-2 and TRBJ2-7, the full variable domain is EAGVAQSPRYKIIEKRQSVAFWCNPISGHATLYWYQQILGQGPKLLIQFQNNGVVDDSQLPKDRFSAERLKGVDSTLKIQPAKLEDSAVYLCASSLTDSFEYEQYFGPGTRLTVT.